These 23 T cell receptor beta chains came from one sample sequenced in a study of shared clonotypes between healthy human individuals. The repertoire was sequenced with immunoSEQ multiplex PCR; TCRdb's copy has only in-frame clones and lacks some. The data hold about 2.4 million clones, with 85% to 95% observed a single time. Sequencing input: naive CD4+ T cells sorted from blood. Subset in this sample: CD45RA+ positively selected. Receptor source: a man younger than 30 in good health.

Concerning this clone: The same CDR3 also results from other DNA sequences found in this sample. The chain links TRBV6-5 to TRBJ2-7, with 10 bases that match TRBD1. This CDR3 spans 15 amino acids. Trimming at V came to 6 bases and at J to 2 bases, leaving 7 bases not matched to a gene. Germline V gene sequence: CDR1 MNHEY, CDR2 SVGAGI. CDR3 sequence: CASSQSGTGAYEQYF. CDR3 nucleotide sequence: TGTGCCAGCAGCCAATCCGGGACAGGGGCCTACGAGCAGTACTTC.

The J gene is TRBJ2-5, the V gene TRBV6-5; the D is unclear. The CDR3 is 16 residues long. V dropped 0 bases and J dropped 2 bases, with 13 bases sitting between them. The germline gives CDR1 MNHEY, CDR2 SVGAGI. As DNA, the CDR3 is TGTGCCAGCAGTTACTCCGACGTTTACTTGCAAGAGACCCAGTACTTC. It codes for CASSYSDVYLQETQYF.

Turning to this clone: Other DNA sequences in this specimen translate into the identical CDR3. V and J are TRBV19 and TRBJ2-3; 10 bases match TRBD1. There are 14 residues in the CDR3. Germline trimming cut 3 bases from V and 4 bases from J; bases unmatched to any gene: 1. Germline-derived CDR1 and CDR2 are LNHDA and SQIVND (reference sequence). Here the CDR3 reads CASSIGQGADTQYF. The CDR3 DNA reads as TGTGCCAGTAGTATTGGACAGGGGGCAGATACGCAGTATTTT.

The chain employs TRBV19 and TRBJ1-1, with TRBD1 matching over 7 bases. J lost 0 bases, V lost 4 bases, and 8 bases had no gene match. CDR1 is LNHDA and CDR2 is SQIVND in the germline V gene (reference sequence). CDR3 length: 16 amino acids. CDR3: CASSNTLGQMNTEAFF. Here the CDR3 DNA reads TGTGCCAGTAGTAACACCCTGGGACAGATGAACACTGAAGCTTTCTTT.

The chain carries TRBV14 and TRBJ2-5, with 10 bases fitting TRBD2. The CDR3 sequence is 15 residues long. V dropped 2 bases and J dropped 4; count of bases not matched to a gene: 4. Germline CDR1 is SGHDN and CDR2 is FVKESK. The CDR3 coding sequence is TGTGCCAGCAGCCAACTTAGCGGGAGGCTAGAGACCCAGTACTTC. Translating gives CASSQLSGRLETQYF.

A word on this clone: Distinct nucleotide sequences in the sample also encode this CDR3. This chain links TRBV5-1 with TRBJ2-3, with 10 bases matching TRBD2. CDR1 and CDR2 (germline): SGHRS, YFSETQ. The CDR3 consists of 14 residues. Trimming took 4 bases from V and 4 from J; bases not matched to a gene: 3. The CDR3 sequence is CASSEGLAADTQYF. The CDR3 region has the DNA TGCGCCAGCAGCGAAGGACTAGCGGCAGATACGCAGTATTTT. The full variable domain, completed using reference TRBV5-1 and TRBJ2-3, is KAGVTQTPRYLIKTRGQQVTLSCSPISGHRSVSWYQQTPGQGLQFLFEYFSETQRNKGNFPGRFSGRQFSNSRSEMNVSTLELGDSALYLCASSEGLAADTQYFGPGTRLTVL.

The V gene is TRBV6-5, the J gene TRBJ2-7; 8 nucleotides match TRBD1. The CDR3 is 15 residues long. Germline V lookup: CDR1 MNHEY, CDR2 SVGAGI. V gave up 6 bases and J gave up 0 bases; unmatched junction bases: 7. The CDR3 protein is CASSKDRAGSYEQYF. The CDR3 nucleotides read TGTGCCAGCAGCAAGGACAGGGCGGGCTCCTACGAGCAGTACTTC.

The rearrangement uses TRBV2 and TRBJ1-3; TRBD1 might be the D (5 bases). There are 16 residues in the CDR3. Germline values: CDR1 SNHLY, CDR2 FYNNEI. V was cut by 5 bases and J by 0 bases, with 14 bases left in between. CDR3 sequence: CASSKSQGVSGNTIYF. In DNA form, the CDR3 reads TGTGCCAGCAGTAAGTCCCAGGGCGTCTCTGGAAACACCATATATTTT.

The chain uses TRBV12-2 and TRBJ2-1; TRBD2 was called by the table and not checked on the DNA. TRBV12-2 is a pseudogene. CDR3 length equals 17 residues. CDR3 in DNA: TGTGCAAGTCGCTTAGCGAAGCGGGGGGCCTCCTACAATGAGCAGTTCTTC. Its translation: CASRLAKRGASYNEQFF.

Notes on this clone: The junction and the germline gene differ at one end; a read error may be behind it. This chain joins TRBV6-1 and TRBJ2-7; either TRBD1 or TRBD2 may fit D (5 bases each). The CDR3 extends over 13 amino acids. CDR1 is MNHNS and CDR2 is SASEGT in the germline V gene. CDR3 amino acids: CASSGGLLGTEGF. CDR3 in DNA: TGTGCCAGCAGTGGTGGGCTACTAGGGACCGAGGGCTTC.

The V gene is TRBV10-3, the J gene TRBJ1-4; TRBD1 matches 9 bases. The germline V gene encodes CDR1 ENHRY and CDR2 SYGVKD. The junction had 4 bases not matched to a gene; V was cut back by 6 bases and J by 5 bases. This CDR3 spans 14 amino acids. The DNA for the CDR3 is TGTGCCATCAGCCCCGGGACAGGGAATGAAAAACTGTTTTTT. It codes for CAISPGTGNEKLFF.

In DNA form, the CDR3 reads TGTGCCAGCAGTGTGTCGGCTAGCGGGTCGGGGACCCAGTACTTC. Translation: CASSVSASGSGTQYF. The rearrangement uses TRBV2 and TRBJ2-5; 8 positions match TRBD2. Trimming took 4 bases from V and 7 from J; bases not matched to a gene: 11. This CDR3 has 15 residues. Germline-derived CDR1 and CDR2 are SNHLY and FYNNEI.

V is TRBV6-1 and J is TRBJ1-1; D unresolved. The V end was cut by 5 bases, the J end by 11 bases, with 18 bases between. The CDR3 has 13 amino acids. CDR1 is MNHNS and CDR2 is SASEGT in the germline V gene. The DNA of the CDR3 is TGTGCCAGCAGTTCTATGACGGGCGTCACGGCTTTCTTT. Amino acids: CASSSMTGVTAFF.

The rearrangement uses TRBV27 and TRBJ1-1, with D possibly matching TRBD1 (6 bases). Germline loops: CDR1 MNHEY, CDR2 SMNVEV (reference sequence). The CDR3 consists of 14 residues. Trimming removed 3 bases from V and 2 bases from J, with 10 bases in between. CDR3 in DNA: TGTGCCAGCAGTTTGGGGGGGCGAAACACTGAAGCTTTCTTT. It yields the protein CASSLGGRNTEAFF.

This clone was detected only a few times. The same CDR3 also results from other DNA sequences found in this sample. This chain joins TRBV5-1 and TRBJ1-1; 8 bases agree with TRBD1. V lost 4 bases to trimming and J lost 2 bases; unmatched junction nucleotides: 4. Looked up from germline, CDR1 is SGHRS and CDR2 is YFSETQ. This CDR3 spans 14 amino acids. For the CDR3, the DNA is TGCGCCAGCAGCCCGGGACAGGCAAACACTGAAGCTTTCTTT. Residues: CASSPGQANTEAFF.

The chain combines TRBV5-4 with TRBJ1-3; no reliable D call. The germline V gene has CDR1 SGHNT and CDR2 YYREEE (reference sequence). CDR3 size: 15 residues. The V and J ends lost 4 bases and 0 bases respectively, with 11 bases between them. This chain's CDR3 is CASSAEVSSGNTIYF. The CDR3 DNA reads as TGTGCCAGCAGCGCCGAAGTCTCCTCTGGAAACACCATATATTTT.

This sequence joins TRBV7-9 and TRBJ2-7; unclear D gene. Trimming stripped 5 bases from V and 0 bases from J, with 8 bases between. Germline-derived CDR1 and CDR2 are SEHNR and FQNEAQ (reference sequence). This CDR3 has 13 amino acids. The CDR3 nucleotides read TGTGCCAGCAGCATTGGGAACTCCTACGAGCAGTACTTC. It is translated as CASSIGNSYEQYF.

This chain connects TRBV6-1 to TRBJ1-3; 8 positions match TRBD1. J gave up 3 bases and V 5 bases, and 6 bases lay outside the gene matches. CDR1 MNHNS and CDR2 SASEGT come from the germline V gene. The CDR3 length is 15 residues. The CDR3 DNA follows: TGTGCCAGCAGTATCGACAGGGGCTATGGAAACACCATATATTTT. This codes for CASSIDRGYGNTIYF.

The rearrangement links TRBV30 to TRBJ1-3; 8 positions match TRBD1. Per germline, CDR1 GTSNPN and CDR2 SVGIG (reference sequence). This CDR3 is 14 amino acids long. Trimming at V came to 5 bases and at J to 3 bases, leaving 6 bases not matched to a gene. CDR3 DNA sequence: TGTGCCTGGTCGACAGGGGATCGTGGAAACACCATATATTTT. Translated: CAWSTGDRGNTIYF.

Written as DNA, the CDR3 is TGTGCCAGCAGCTTAGTGTTCGGGAGGGTCACCGGGGAGCTGTTTTTT. Translated, it gives CASSLVFGRVTGELFF. The chain carries TRBV7-4 and TRBJ2-2; 8 nucleotides match TRBD2. Trimming cost V 1 base and J 4 bases; bases outside gene matches: 5. Germline values: CDR1 SGHVT, CDR2 SQSDAQ. The CDR3 has 16 amino acids.

This clone came up once. The chain employs TRBV14 and TRBJ1-2; D remains ambiguous. The V end was cut by 1 base, the J end by 5 bases, with 17 bases between. Germline V lookup: CDR1 SGHDN, CDR2 FVKESK. CDR3 size: 16 residues. The CDR3 spells CASSQGAFWGEYGYTF. The CDR3 DNA follows: TGTGCCAGCAGCCAAGGGGCATTTTGGGGAGAGTATGGCTACACCTTC. The whole variable domain, filled in from reference TRBV14 and TRBJ1-2, reads EAGVTQFPSHSVIEKGQTVTLRCDPISGHDNLYWYRRVMGKEIKFLLHFVKESKQDESGMPNNRFLAERTGGTYSTLKVQPAELEDSGVYFCASSQGAFWGEYGYTFGSGTRLTVV.

In its sample, this clone was seen once. The gene calls are TRBV5-4 and TRBJ2-7, with 15 bases lining up with TRBD2. In germline, CDR1 is SGHNT, CDR2 YYREEE (reference sequence). CDR3 length: 18 residues. With 2 bases clipped from V and 4 bases from J, the junction kept 10 bases outside the gene matches. The CDR3 sequence is CASSFSASGLAGGYEQYF. CDR3 nucleotides: TGTGCCAGCAGCTTTAGTGCCTCGGGACTAGCGGGGGGATACGAGCAGTACTTC.

The chain uses TRBV5-4 and TRBJ2-3, with 7 bases lining up with TRBD2. This CDR3 is built from 17 residues. Germline V gene sequence: CDR1 SGHNT, CDR2 YYREEE (reference sequence). V shed 5 bases and J 5 bases; nucleotides not matched to a gene: 17. CDR3 amino acids: CASSPSLGREHGDTQYF. DNA for the CDR3: TGTGCCAGCAGTCCTTCACTGGGGCGGGAGCACGGAGATACGCAGTATTTT.